This is a list of T cell receptor beta chains from one sample in a study of shared clonotypes between healthy human individuals. Here immunoSEQ multiplex PCR was the method, and the copy in TCRdb shows in-frame clones only, minus some. The table includes around 1.9 million clones, 93% detected once. The source material was naive CD8+ T cells from PBMCs. These receptors came from a man between 18 and 29 years old in good health. Some clones in this sample may be carry-over from other donors' samples. Each CDR3 is given with its conserved first and last residue. D genes are given only for firm matches. The listing skips clone size in some rows; elsewhere it reads once, few, many or a size class.

d_gene	v_gene	abundance	len	j_gene	CDR3nt	CDR3aa
TRBD2	TRBV9	.	17	TRBJ2-1	TGTGCCAGCAGCGCCACTGTTGGACTAGCGGGAGACAATGAGCAGTTCTTC	CASSATVGLAGDNEQFF
.	TRBV7-6	.	15	TRBJ2-6	TGTGCCAGCAGGTTGAGGGAGGCTGGGGCCAACGTCCTGACTTTC	CASRLREAGANVLTF
.	TRBV28	.	14	TRBJ2-7	TGTGCCAGCAGCCTAAACAGGGTTGGGTACGAGCAGTACTTC	CASSLNRVGYEQYF
TRBD2	TRBV2	.	16	TRBJ2-7	TGTGCCAGCAGTGTTTCTAGCGGGGGGTACTCCTACGAGCAGTACTTC	CASSVSSGGYSYEQYF
.	TRBV28	.	14	TRBJ1-1	TGTGCCAGCAGTCCCCCCGGTTGGGGAGGCGAAGCTTTCTTT	CASSPPGWGGEAFF
.	TRBV14	.	13	TRBJ2-2	TGTGCCAGCAGCCTGTTAAACACCGGGGAGCTGTTTTTT	CASSLLNTGELFF
TRBD1	TRBV4-1	.	17	TRBJ2-7	TGCGCCAGCAGCCAAGATCGTTCACAGGGGTTAGCCTACGAGCAGTACTTC	CASSQDRSQGLAYEQYF
.	TRBV2	.	11	TRBJ2-7	TGTGCCCAGATACTAGCTGGCGAGCAGTACTTC	CAQILAGEQYF
TRBD1	TRBV6-1	.	14	TRBJ2-2	TGTGCCAGCCAGGGGGACAGTAACACCGGGGAGCTGTTTTTT	CASQGDSNTGELFF
.	TRBV19	.	13	TRBJ2-2	TGTGCCAGTAGTCAACAGGGTTTCGGGGAGCTGTTTTTT	CASSQQGFGELFF
.	TRBV4-3	.	16	TRBJ2-7	TGCGCCAGCAGCCCCGGGTTTCTGGGGAGCGGTAACGAGCAGTACTTC	CASSPGFLGSGNEQYF
TRBD1	TRBV19	few	13	TRBJ1-1	TGTGCCAGTAGTTCCCGACAGGGAGCTGAAGCTTTCTTT	CASSSRQGAEAFF
.	TRBV19	.	12	TRBJ2-1	TGTGCCAGTAGTATTTGGCAGACTGAGCAGTTCTTC	CASSIWQTEQFF
.	TRBV4-3	.	17	TRBJ2-1	TGCGCCAGCAGCCAAGAGGAAGTACCCTCGTTGTACAATGAGCAGTTCTTC	CASSQEEVPSLYNEQFF
.	TRBV7-9	.	14	TRBJ2-7	TGTGCCAGCAGCCTAACAGGGTCCCCCTACGAGCAGTACTTC	CASSLTGSPYEQYF
TRBD2	TRBV5-6	.	17	TRBJ2-1	TGTGCCAGCAGCCTTACAATAGCGGGAGGAACCTACAATGAGCAGTTCTTC	CASSLTIAGGTYNEQFF
.	TRBV4-1	.	14	TRBJ1-2	TGCGCCAGCAGCCAAGATTGGGGCAGCTATGGCTACACCTTC	CASSQDWGSYGYTF
TRBD1	TRBV7-8	once	15	TRBJ2-7	TGTGCCAGCAGCTTAGGGACAGGAGGCTCCTACGAGCAGTACTTC	CASSLGTGGSYEQYF
.	TRBV6-6	.	14	TRBJ1-1	TGTGCCAGCAGTTACGAGGGGCCGGGCACTGAAGCTTTCTTT	CASSYEGPGTEAFF
.	TRBV28	few	14	TRBJ1-1	TGTGCCAGCAGTAATCGACAGGAGAACACTGAAGCTTTCTTT	CASSNRQENTEAFF
.	TRBV7-9	.	14	TRBJ1-5	TGTGCCAGCAGCTCCGGGACACGGTATCAGCCCCAGCATTTT	CASSSGTRYQPQHF
TRBD1	TRBV6-1	once	15	TRBJ2-7	TGTGCCACGGGACCGCAGGGACAGGGGATGTACGAGCAGTACTTC	CATGPQGQGMYEQYF
.	TRBV7-9	.	12	TRBJ2-1	TGTGCCAGCAGCTTAGCTGTAAATGAGCAGTTCTTC	CASSLAVNEQFF
TRBD1	TRBV28	.	13	TRBJ2-7	TGTGCCAGCACCATCAGGGGGTCCTACGAGCAGTACTTC	CASTIRGSYEQYF
TRBD1	TRBV7-9	.	15	TRBJ2-3	TGTGCCAGCAGCCCCAGGGACAGGGTGCAAGATACGCAGTATTTT	CASSPRDRVQDTQYF
TRBD2	TRBV11-3	.	16	TRBJ2-1	TGTGCCAGCAGCCCTAGCGGGAGGGCCTTTGTTAATGAGCAGTTCTTC	CASSPSGRAFVNEQFF
.	TRBV28	.	16	TRBJ1-1	TGTGCCAGCAGTTTACCCCTCCACTGGGAGGGCACTGAAGCTTTCTTT	CASSLPLHWEGTEAFF
TRBD2	TRBV4-3	.	14	TRBJ2-1	TGCGCCAGCAGCCCAACTAGCGGGAGAGACGAGCAGTTCTTC	CASSPTSGRDEQFF
.	TRBV9	once	14	TRBJ2-7	TGTGCCAGCAGCGTAGGAGGGATCCCCTACGAGCAGTACTTC	CASSVGGIPYEQYF
.	TRBV9	.	14	TRBJ2-7	TGTGCCAGCAGCGTAGCCTCAAGCTCCTACGAGCAGTACTTC	CASSVASSSYEQYF
.	TRBV11-2	.	12	TRBJ1-1	TGTGCCAGCAGCTTAGGACGAGTAGGAGCTTTCTTT	CASSLGRVGAFF
TRBD2	TRBV27	once	15	TRBJ2-5	TGTGCCAGCAGTTTGGGACTATCGATTCAAGAGACCCAGTACTTC	CASSLGLSIQETQYF
TRBD1	TRBV30	.	12	TRBJ2-7	TGTGCCTGGAGTGCGGACCGCGGACAGGCCCTCTTC	CAWSADRGQALF
.	TRBV6-6	.	13	TRBJ1-2	TGTGCCAGCACCCCCCCGGGGAGGGACGGCTACACCTTC	CASTPPGRDGYTF
.	TRBV7-6	.	14	TRBJ1-4	TGTGCCAGCAGCCCCGGACAGTTTAATGAAAAACTGTTTTTT	CASSPGQFNEKLFF
.	TRBV9	.	20	TRBJ1-3	TGTGCCAGCAGCCCCCATGGGGGGGGGATGGGTGTGAGCTCTGGAAACACCATATATTTT	CASSPHGGGMGVSSGNTIYF
TRBD1	TRBV5-4	once	12	TRBJ1-1	TGTGCCAGCAGCACAGGGGTAACTGAAGCTTTCTTT	CASSTGVTEAFF
.	TRBV6-5	once	14	TRBJ1-1	TGTGCCAGCAGGGAACGGGAGGGGCTTCCTGAAGCTTTCTTT	CASREREGLPEAFF
.	TRBV5-1	once	14	TRBJ2-7	TGCGCCAGCAGCTCCGGGACTCTCACCTACGAGCAGTACTTC	CASSSGTLTYEQYF
TRBD2	TRBV4-2	.	19	TRBJ2-7	TGTGCCAGCAGCCAGGATGGACTAGCGGGCGTCAGGAGCTCCTACGAGCAGTACTTC	CASSQDGLAGVRSSYEQYF
.	TRBV9	.	13	TRBJ2-4	TGTGCCAGCGGTGGACTGGGGGGATGGATTCAGTACTTC	CASGGLGGWIQYF
.	TRBV7-3	.	13	TRBJ2-1	TGTGCCAGCAGCTCCACGGTCATGAATGAGCAGTTCTTC	CASSSTVMNEQFF
.	TRBV27	.	14	TRBJ1-5	TGTGCCAGCAGTTTTTCGGGTCGCAATCAGCCCCAGCATTTT	CASSFSGRNQPQHF
TRBD1	TRBV5-1	.	16	TRBJ2-1	TGCGCCAGCAGCTGGTCCGGGACAGGAAACTACAATGAGCAGTTCTTC	CASSWSGTGNYNEQFF
TRBD1	TRBV15	once	18	TRBJ2-3	TGTGCCACGTGGACAGGCCGGGGACAGAGTTTTAGCACAGATACGCAGTATTTT	CATWTGRGQSFSTDTQYF
.	TRBV5-1	.	14	TRBJ1-2	TGCGCCAGCAGCCCTTACAGGGATCCGGATGGCTACACCTTC	CASSPYRDPDGYTF
.	TRBV19	.	14	TRBJ2-2	TGTGCCAGTAGTACCCCTCCTAGTGCCGGGGAGCTGTTTTTT	CASSTPPSAGELFF
.	TRBV7-3	.	15	TRBJ2-5	TGTGCCAGCAGCCCGACCATAGGTACCCAAGAGACCCAGTACTTC	CASSPTIGTQETQYF
TRBD1	TRBV25-1	.	16	TRBJ2-3	TGTGCCAGCAGTCCCGTCGACAGGGACGTCACAGATACGCAGTATTTT	CASSPVDRDVTDTQYF
.	TRBV28	.	17	TRBJ1-1	TGTGCCAGCAGTTTAGGTAATACAAGGGAAGCAAGCACTGAAGCTTTCTTT	CASSLGNTREASTEAFF
TRBD1	TRBV6-6	.	15	TRBJ1-1	TGTGCCAGCAGTGACAGGGGGATTGCCAACACTGAAGCTTTCTTT	CASSDRGIANTEAFF
.	TRBV9	few	12	TRBJ1-3	TGTGCCAGCAGCCCTTCCGGAAACACCATATATTTT	CASSPSGNTIYF
.	TRBV28	.	11	TRBJ2-7	TGTGCCAGCAGTTTATCTGTCGAGCAGTACTTC	CASSLSVEQYF
.	TRBV29-1	.	14	TRBJ2-5	TGCAGCGTTGCGGGACACCTTTCCGGCGAGACCCAGTACTTC	CSVAGHLSGETQYF
.	TRBV27	once	14	TRBJ2-7	TGTGCCAGCAGTTTCTCGGGGTCAGGCTACGAGCAGTACTTC	CASSFSGSGYEQYF
TRBD2	TRBV9	.	16	TRBJ2-3	TGTGCCAGCAGCGCACTCTCGGGGGGAAGCACAGATACGCAGTATTTT	CASSALSGGSTDTQYF
TRBD1	TRBV4-2	.	18	TRBJ2-2	TGTGCCAGCAGCCAAGATCCGGCCATGGGACAGGGCGTCCGGGAGCTGTTTTTT	CASSQDPAMGQGVRELFF